Each of the 26 T cell receptor beta chains below was sequenced from the same sample in a study of T-cell reconstitution after alpha-beta-depleted transplantation in children. Unique molecular identifiers featured in how the TCRbeta library was prepared. TCRdb ran MiXCR on the PCR reads and lists one entry per CDR3 protein. The sample has a few hundred thousand distinct CDR3 sequences, roughly 15% seen once. Sequenced material: PBMCs, taken from the stem cell graft. All receptors come from a human donor who donated a stem cell graft to a child with Fanconi anemia.

This clonotype was counted ten times or more. The genes are TRBV6-2 or TRBV6-3 and TRBJ2-1; TRBD1 agrees at 8 bases. The CDR3 is 14 amino acids. Germline CDR1 reads MNHEY; CDR2 reads SVGEGT. Losses at the gene ends were 5 bases for V and 7 bases for J; bases not matched to a gene: 7. The CDR3 DNA reads as TGTGCCAGCAGTCCCGGACAGGGACTTAATGAGCAGTTCTTC. It translates to CASSPGQGLNEQFF.

V and J are TRBV7-2 and TRBJ2-7; a weak D match, TRBD1 (5 bases). The CDR3 contains 15 residues. From germline, CDR1 is SGHTA and CDR2 FQGNSA. The V gene lost 4 bases and the J gene lost 0 bases, with 13 bases spanning the gap. Here the CDR3 DNA reads TGTGCCAGCAGCTCGGTGGGGCTGAGCTCCTACGAGCAGTACTTC. It is translated as CASSSVGLSSYEQYF. The whole variable domain, remainder taken from reference TRBV7-2 and TRBJ2-7, is GAGVSQSPSNKVTEKGKDVELRCDPISGHTALYWYRQSLGQGLEFLIYFQGNSAPDKSGLPSDRFSAERTGGSVSTLTIQRTQQEDSAVYLCASSSVGLSSYEQYFGPGTRLTVT.

In its sample, this clonotype was seen a few times. The V call is TRBV15, the J call TRBJ1-5, with 8 bases lining up with TRBD1. After removal of 9 bases from V and 11 bases from J, the junction contained 15 bases not matched to a gene. This CDR3 region has 14 residues. Germline V gives CDR1 LNHNV, CDR2 YYDKDF (reference sequence). The CDR3, as DNA: TGTGCCACATCTTATGGACAGGGCCTAATGACCCAGCATTTT. Amino acids: CATSYGQGLMTQHF.

This clonotype was seen ten or more times. V and J are TRBV7-2 and TRBJ2-3; tentative D call: TRBD1 (5 bases). Germline assignment: CDR1 SGHTA and CDR2 FQGNSA. V was cut by 3 bases and J by 8 bases, with 9 bases left in between. The CDR3 spans 12 residues. This CDR3 reads CASSFDQGTQYF. CDR3 nucleotide sequence: TGTGCCAGCAGCTTTGATCAGGGTACGCAGTATTTT.

This clonotype was seen a few times. This chain uses TRBV28 with TRBJ2-1, with TRBD2 as a possible D gene (6 bases). The CDR3 totals 16 residues. Trimming stripped 7 bases from V and 8 bases from J, with 24 bases between. CDR1 is MDHEN, CDR2 SYDVKM, per germline. The CDR3 is CASTPGGLTFNHEQFF. CDR3 nucleotide sequence: TGTGCCAGCACCCCCGGGGGTTTGACCTTCAATCATGAGCAGTTCTTC. Complete variable domain (other parts from reference TRBV28 and TRBJ2-1): DVKVTQSSRYLVKRTGEKVFLECVQDMDHENMFWYRQDPGLGLRLIYFSYDVKMKEKGDIPEGYSVSREKKERFSLILESASTNQTSMYLCASTPGGLTFNHEQFFGPGTRLTVL.

Only a few counts were recorded for this clonotype. The J gene is TRBJ2-7, the V gene TRBV27; possibly TRBD1 for D (5 bases). This CDR3 has 16 amino acids. V was trimmed by 5 bases and J by 0 bases, leaving 17 bases between them. Germline V gene sequence: CDR1 MNHEY, CDR2 SMNVEV (reference sequence). The CDR3 reads CASSPSTGLISYEQYV. The DNA for the CDR3 is TGTGCCAGCAGTCCCTCCACAGGCCTAATCTCCTACGAGCAGTACGTC.

This chain connects TRBV25-1 to TRBJ2-3, with D tentatively TRBD1 or TRBD2 (6 bases each). The germline gives CDR1 MGHDK, CDR2 SYGVNS. The CDR3 contains 15 residues. Between the trimmed V and J ends, which lost 4 bases and 1 base, there was a span of 12 bases. The CDR3 sequence: CASSARRGGTDTQYF. The CDR3 DNA sequence: TGTGCCAGCAGTGCTAGGAGGGGGGGCACAGATACGCAGTATTTT.

This clonotype was counted a few times. The V call is TRBV7-2, the J call TRBJ2-2, with D possibly matching TRBD1 (5 bases). The CDR3 extends over 15 amino acids. V was shortened by 5 bases and J by 0 bases, with 10 bases between the two germline ends. The germline gives CDR1 SGHTA, CDR2 FQGNSA. CDR3 bases: TGTGCCAGCAGCCCGGACATTGCGAACACCGGGGAGCTGTTTTTT. It yields the protein CASSPDIANTGELFF.

This clonotype was counted a few times. The J gene is TRBJ1-2, the V gene TRBV25-1, with a possible D match to TRBD1 (6 bases). Trimming left V 4 bases short and J 8 bases short, with 14 bases between. Per germline, CDR1 MGHDK and CDR2 SYGVNS. The CDR3 sequence is 13 residues long. The CDR3 region is CASSAWGQRGYTF. CDR3 nucleotide sequence: TGTGCCAGCAGTGCCTGGGGGCAGCGCGGCTACACCTTC.

The chain links TRBV9 to TRBJ2-7; 8 positions match TRBD1. Germline CDR1 is SGDLS and CDR2 is YYNGEE. Trimming took 2 bases from V and 2 from J; bases not matched to a gene: 9. This CDR3 has 16 residues. This CDR3 reads CASSVGQGELPYEQYF. The CDR3 region has the DNA TGTGCCAGCAGCGTCGGACAGGGAGAGTTGCCCTACGAGCAGTACTTC.

This clonotype has at least ten counts. The gene calls are TRBV12-3 or TRBV12-4 and TRBJ2-5; D is uncertain. Trimming pared 7 bases from V and 4 bases from J, leaving 13 bases between. This CDR3 comprises 13 residues. CDR3 sequence: CASTQDPLETQYF. The CDR3 nucleotides read TGTGCCAGCACCCAGGACCCCCTAGAGACCCAGTACTTC.

This clonotype was recorded a few times. The chain links TRBV5-1 to TRBJ2-1; TRBD1 agrees at 9 bases. There are 15 residues in the CDR3. V shed 3 bases and J 8 bases; nucleotides not matched to a gene: 9. Germline V gene data show CDR1 as SGHRS and CDR2 as YFSETQ. The CDR3 protein is CASSYGTGSQDEQFF. In nucleotides, the CDR3 is TGCGCCAGCAGCTACGGGACAGGGAGTCAGGATGAGCAGTTCTTC.

This clonotype was observed many times. The chain joins TRBV7-9 to TRBJ1-3; D gene uncertain. In germline, CDR1 is SEHNR, CDR2 FQNEAQ (reference sequence). V was trimmed by 5 bases and J by 8 bases, leaving 16 bases between them. This CDR3 region has 14 residues. For the CDR3, the DNA is TGTGCCAGCAGCCCTGATCACTTAATCGACACCATATATTTT. This sequence encodes CASSPDHLIDTIYF.

J is TRBJ1-3 and V is TRBV3-1; no definite D call. Germline CDR1 and CDR2: LGHDT and YNNKEL (reference sequence). CDR3 length: 18 amino acids. Trimming left V 4 bases short and J 1 base short, with 20 bases between. The CDR3 reads CASSLIERRVLSGNTIYF. The CDR3 DNA follows: TGTGCCAGCAGCCTAATTGAAAGAAGGGTCCTTTCTGGAAACACCATATATTTT.

This clonotype was counted only a few times. The V and J genes are TRBV4-3 and TRBJ1-2; 9 bases are a match to TRBD1. Trimming cost V 6 bases and J 5 bases; bases outside gene matches: 10. This CDR3 has 15 residues. The germline CDR1 and CDR2 sequences are LGHNA and YSLEER. In DNA, the CDR3 is TGCGCCAGCAGTCACGCAACAGGGGGCATTTATGGCTACACCTTC. Translating gives CASSHATGGIYGYTF.

There are a few counts of this clonotype. J is TRBJ1-4 and V is TRBV28; no firm D call. The CDR3 covers 16 residues. Trimming shortened V by 5 bases and J by 2 bases, and 15 bases separated the two germline ends. From germline, CDR1 is MDHEN and CDR2 SYDVKM. Here the CDR3 DNA reads TGTGCCAGCAGTCGAACAGTGGCGAGGACTAATGAAAAACTGTTTTTT. It specifies CASSRTVARTNEKLFF.

The chain links TRBV5-1 to TRBJ2-1, with D perhaps TRBD2 (5 bases). This CDR3 region has 14 residues. Trimming cost V 4 bases and J 9 bases, with 17 bases left between them. Germline V CDR1 and CDR2: SGHRS, YFSETQ. The CDR3 loop is CASSAPLGSLEQFF. The CDR3 nucleotides read TGCGCCAGCAGCGCCCCACTAGGATCGCTTGAGCAGTTCTTC.

V gene TRBV11-1 combines with J gene TRBJ2-2; 7 bases align to TRBD1. This CDR3 region has 17 residues. Germline CDR1 and CDR2: SGHAT and FQDESV (reference sequence). The J segment lost 3 bases and the V segment lost 4 bases, leaving 11 bases of the junction unmatched. The CDR3: CASSSPIDRADTGELFF. CDR3 in DNA: TGTGCCAGCAGCTCACCCATAGACAGGGCGGACACCGGGGAGCTGTTTTTT.

The chain has TRBV2 and TRBJ2-5; the D call may be TRBD1 or TRBD2 (6 bases each). The CDR3 runs 12 residues. CDR1 and CDR2 from the germline V gene are SNHLY and FYNNEI. Trimming removed 5 bases at V and 5 bases at J, with 9 bases between. CDR3 nucleotide sequence: TGTGCCAGCAGTAGGGGGAGGGAGACCCAGTACTTC. Its translation: CASSRGRETQYF.

The chain links TRBV5-6 to TRBJ2-7, with 9 bases lining up with TRBD1. The V gene's germline CDR1 is SGHDT and CDR2 YYEEEE. There are 15 residues in the CDR3. Trimming at V came to 6 bases and at J to 3 bases, leaving 10 bases not matched to a gene. CDR3 region: CASIFRTGASYEQYF. For the CDR3, the DNA is TGTGCCAGCATATTTCGGACAGGGGCCAGCTACGAGCAGTACTTC.

The CDR3, as DNA: TGTGCCAGCGCCGATTCGAACACTGAAGCTTTCTTT. Its protein product is CASADSNTEAFF. The chain combines TRBV21-1 with TRBJ1-1. TRBV21-1 is given as a pseudogene. The CDR3 totals 12 residues.

The rearrangement links TRBV15 to TRBJ1-1; D might be TRBD1 (5 bases). The CDR3 has 14 amino acids. Per germline, CDR1 LNHNV and CDR2 YYDKDF (reference sequence). Between the trimmed V and J ends, which lost 8 bases and 5 bases, there was a span of 18 bases. The CDR3: CATSGRGHRTEAFF. CDR3 nucleotide sequence: TGTGCCACCTCCGGAAGGGGCCATAGGACTGAAGCTTTCTTT.

This clonotype was counted many times. The chain combines TRBV7-3 with TRBJ2-2; no clear D. The germline V gene encodes CDR1 SGHTA and CDR2 FQGTGA. There are 14 residues in the CDR3. Trimming removed 6 bases at V and 7 bases at J, with 15 bases between. The CDR3 DNA reads as TGTGCCAGCAGACCAGGATTGACGGGCGGGGAGCTGTTTTTT. Protein: CASRPGLTGGELFF.

The rearrangement links TRBV5-1 to TRBJ1-4, with TRBD1 as a possible D gene (6 bases). The CDR3 sequence is 15 residues long. From germline, CDR1 is SGHRS and CDR2 YFSETQ. Trimming pared 3 bases from V and 3 bases from J, leaving 12 bases between. The CDR3 DNA follows: TGCGCCAGCAGCTCGAGAGGACAGCCTAATGAAAAACTGTTTTTT. Protein: CASSSRGQPNEKLFF.

The V gene is TRBV12-3 or TRBV12-4, the J gene TRBJ2-3; the match to TRBD2 covers 12 bases. J lost 0 bases, V lost 6 bases, and 10 bases had no gene match. This CDR3 has 18 residues. The CDR3 spells CASRRLAGVETSTDTQYF. The CDR3 DNA is TGTGCCAGCAGACGACTAGCGGGGGTGGAAACTAGCACAGATACGCAGTATTTT.

This clonotype was counted a few times. This rearrangement joins TRBV4-3 to TRBJ2-1; the D gene is possibly TRBD2 (5 bases). Deletions cut 1 base from V and 10 bases from J, with 11 bases between. From germline, CDR1 is LGHNA and CDR2 YSLEER. CDR3 length equals 13 residues. The CDR3: CASSQAPSGEQFF. The CDR3 nucleotides read TGCGCCAGCAGCCAAGCCCCAAGCGGCGAGCAGTTCTTC.